Listed below are T cell receptor beta chains from one sample, sequenced in a study of blood T cell repertoires in COVID-19. The protocol was immunoSEQ multiplex PCR, while the TCRdb copy is restricted to in-frame clones and leaves out a portion. The sample records 250,000 to 350,000 clones, around 90% being singletons. The sequenced sample was peripheral blood. These receptors came from a woman between 45 and 65 years old who had recovered from COVID-19. Both conserved end residues are part of each CDR3. D genes are given only for firm matches. The size of a clone is reported for some rows only, either as once, few or many, or as a class for expanded clones.

TGTGCCAGCAGCTTAAACGACAGGAACACCGGGGAGCTGTTTTTT,CASSLNDRNTGELFF,TRBV7-8,.,.,TRBJ2-2
TGTGCCAGCAGCGCCAATACTAGATTCGAGAATGAGCAGTTCTTC,CASSANTRFENEQFF,TRBV7-3,.,.,TRBJ2-1
TGTGCCGGCAGGGGTGTAGGGGCCAATCAGCCCCAGCATTTT,CAGRGVGANQPQHF,TRBV6-5,.,many,TRBJ1-5
TGCGCCAGCAGCCCTGAAACCGGGCGGGTCGAGCAGTACTTC,CASSPETGRVEQYF,TRBV5-1,.,.,TRBJ2-7
TGCGCCAGCAGTGAGGGGACTAGCGGGAGAATGGCAGATACGCAGTATTTT,CASSEGTSGRMADTQYF,TRBV10-1,TRBD2,.,TRBJ2-3
TGCGCCAGCAGCGGCCAAAGCTACGAGCAGTACTTC,CASSGQSYEQYF,TRBV5-1,.,few,TRBJ2-7
TGTGCCAGCAGCAGGACAGCTAACTATGGCTACACCTTC,CASSRTANYGYTF,TRBV14,.,.,TRBJ1-2
TGCGCCAGCAGCTTGACTCACCAAGAGACCCAGTACTTC,CASSLTHQETQYF,TRBV5-1,.,.,TRBJ2-5
TGTGCCAGCAGTGCCTCTAGCGGACCCTACAATGAGCAGTTCTTC,CASSASSGPYNEQFF,TRBV27,TRBD2,few,TRBJ2-1
TGTGCCAGCAACCCCGGGGTTGCTAACTATGGCTACACCTTC,CASNPGVANYGYTF,TRBV6-5,.,many,TRBJ1-2
TGTGCCAGCAGTTTAGCAGGGGGCGGAGAGCCCCAGCATTTT,CASSLAGGGEPQHF,TRBV28,TRBD1,.,TRBJ1-5
TGTGCCAGCAGTCGTCACCCCGGGACAGGGTCTAATGAGCAGTTCTTC,CASSRHPGTGSNEQFF,TRBV6-4,TRBD1,.,TRBJ2-1
TGTGCCAGCAGCGTTCAGGGGAACACTGAAGCTTTCTTT,CASSVQGNTEAFF,TRBV11-3,.,.,TRBJ1-1
TGTGCCAGCAGCGCCACGGGGACAGGGTACACCTTC,CASSATGTGYTF,TRBV12-3/TRBV12-4,TRBD1,.,TRBJ1-2
TGTGCCAGCAGTTACACGGGAGACCAGCCCCAGCATTTT,CASSYTGDQPQHF,TRBV6-5,.,few,TRBJ1-5
TGTGCCAGCAGCCCGGACCTGGACAGCTATGGCTACACCTTC,CASSPDLDSYGYTF,TRBV7-9,.,.,TRBJ1-2
TGTGCCAGCAGTGATTACAGGGGTAGCACTGAAGCTTTCTTT,CASSDYRGSTEAFF,TRBV6-2/TRBV6-3,TRBD1,.,TRBJ1-1
TGCGCCAGCAGCCAAGAGCCGAGCTCCTATAATTCACCCCTCCACTTT,CASSQEPSSYNSPLHF,TRBV4-1,.,.,TRBJ1-6
TGCGCCAGCAGCTTGGTGGGCAGGGAGGAACAGACCCAGTACTTC,CASSLVGREEQTQYF,TRBV5-1,.,.,TRBJ2-5
TGTGCCAGCGGGGGCATAGGGCCTAATCAGCCCCAGCATTTT,CASGGIGPNQPQHF,TRBV27,.,once,TRBJ1-5
TGTGCCAGCAGCGGACCTTTGCCGAAACAGGGGGCACTTGGCTACACCTTC,CASSGPLPKQGALGYTF,TRBV9,TRBD1,once,TRBJ1-2
TGTGCCAGCATAGGGAGCTCCTACGAGCAGTACTTC,CASIGSSYEQYF,TRBV2,.,.,TRBJ2-7
TGTGCCAGCAGATCTTTAACCGGGACAGGGGAGGGCTACACCTTC,CASRSLTGTGEGYTF,TRBV6-5,TRBD1,.,TRBJ1-2
TGTGCCAGCAGCGTAGCTGGACAGTCCTACGAGCAGTACTTC,CASSVAGQSYEQYF,TRBV9,.,.,TRBJ2-7
TGTGCCAGTAGTGCACTCTTCAATACCGAGGCTAATGAAAAACTGTTTTTT,CASSALFNTEANEKLFF,TRBV19,.,.,TRBJ1-4
TGTGCCAGCAAAAGGTCCGGGGATGAGCAGTTCTTC,CASKRSGDEQFF,TRBV12-3/TRBV12-4,.,.,TRBJ2-1
TGTGCCAGCAGCTTCTCCCGGGGGGCCTACGAGCAGTACTTC,CASSFSRGAYEQYF,TRBV11-2,TRBD2,.,TRBJ2-7
TGTGCCAGCAGCTTAAGAGGAGGGTACGAGCAGTACTTC,CASSLRGGYEQYF,TRBV7-3,.,.,TRBJ2-7
TGTGCCAGCAGCAAAGGTGACAGGGTGGGCGAGACCCAGTACTTC,CASSKGDRVGETQYF,TRBV21-1,.,.,TRBJ2-5
TGTGCCAGCAGCGTAGTGCGGGGGGCGAACACTGAAGCTTTCTTT,CASSVVRGANTEAFF,TRBV9,.,.,TRBJ1-1
TGTGCCAGCAGCTTAGGTGAGCTCCTGGGCACAGATACGCAGTATTTT,CASSLGELLGTDTQYF,TRBV7-9,.,.,TRBJ2-3
TGTGCCAGCATCTCCCTTCGAGGGGGCAAGGGTGAAGCTTTCTTT,CASISLRGGKGEAFF,TRBV28,TRBD1,.,TRBJ1-1
TGTGCCAGTACGACTAGCGGGGCCTCCTACAATGAGCAGTTCTTC,CASTTSGASYNEQFF,TRBV19,TRBD2,.,TRBJ2-1
TGTGCCTGGAGTTCCGGTAACTCCTACGAGCAGTACTTC,CAWSSGNSYEQYF,TRBV30,.,.,TRBJ2-7
TGTGCCAGTCCCGGTGGGGAGACTAGCGGGATTCTTACCTACAATGAGCAGTTCTTC,CASPGGETSGILTYNEQFF,TRBV21-1,.,.,TRBJ2-1
TGTGCCAGCAGCTTAGTTAGCGGGGGCGCTGAAAGCTCCTACGAGCAGTACTTC,CASSLVSGGAESSYEQYF,TRBV7-2,TRBD2,.,TRBJ2-7
TGCGCCAGCAGCCCACTCGGGACAGACGGAGAGACCCAGTACTTC,CASSPLGTDGETQYF,TRBV5-1,TRBD1,.,TRBJ2-5
TGTGCCAGCAGCTTGGCACAGACACTCCACACTGAAGCTTTCTTT,CASSLAQTLHTEAFF,TRBV5-4,.,.,TRBJ1-1
TGTGCCAGCAGTCCAGGGTACGGGAGGGATTCTAGCACAGATACGCAGTATTTT,CASSPGYGRDSSTDTQYF,TRBV25-1,TRBD2,.,TRBJ2-3
TGTGCCATCTCTCGGGGAGGGAACACTGAAGCTTTCTTT,CAISRGGNTEAFF,TRBV10-3,.,.,TRBJ1-1
TGTGCCAGCGCCCGCTCGGGACAGAGTAATGAAAAACTGTTTTTT,CASARSGQSNEKLFF,TRBV9,TRBD1,.,TRBJ1-4
TGTGCCAGCAGCGTAGGGATGGAGCGCGGCTACACCTTC,CASSVGMERGYTF,TRBV9,.,.,TRBJ1-2
TGTGCCAGCATTGCCAGGGCGAACACTGAAGCTTTCTTT,CASIARANTEAFF,TRBV2,.,.,TRBJ1-1
TGTGCCAGCAGCTTAATAGCCAGAAGTGGCTACACCTTC,CASSLIARSGYTF,TRBV7-2,.,once,TRBJ1-2
TGTGCCAGCAACTTGGGGCGAAGGGACACTGAAGCTTTCTTT,CASNLGRRDTEAFF,TRBV7-2,.,.,TRBJ1-1